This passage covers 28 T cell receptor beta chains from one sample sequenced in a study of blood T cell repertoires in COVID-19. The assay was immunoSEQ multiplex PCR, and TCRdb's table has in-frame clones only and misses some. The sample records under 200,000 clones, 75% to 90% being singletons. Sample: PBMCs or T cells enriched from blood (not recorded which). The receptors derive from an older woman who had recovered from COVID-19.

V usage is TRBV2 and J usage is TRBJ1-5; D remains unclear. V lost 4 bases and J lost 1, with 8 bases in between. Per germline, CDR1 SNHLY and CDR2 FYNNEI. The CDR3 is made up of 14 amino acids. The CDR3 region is CASSGQASNQPQHF. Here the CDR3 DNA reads TGTGCCAGCAGTGGGCAGGCGAGCAATCAGCCCCAGCATTTT.

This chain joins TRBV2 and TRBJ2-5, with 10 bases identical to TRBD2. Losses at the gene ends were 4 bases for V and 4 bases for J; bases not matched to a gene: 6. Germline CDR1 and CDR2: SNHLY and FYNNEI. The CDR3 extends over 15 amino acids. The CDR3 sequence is CASSGTRLAGETQYF. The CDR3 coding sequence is TGTGCCAGCAGTGGAACGAGACTAGCGGGAGAGACCCAGTACTTC.

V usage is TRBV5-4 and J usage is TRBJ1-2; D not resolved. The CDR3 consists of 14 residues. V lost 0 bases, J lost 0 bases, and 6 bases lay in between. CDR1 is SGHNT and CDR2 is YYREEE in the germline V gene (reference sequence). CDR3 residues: CASSLAGSNYGYTF. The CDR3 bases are TGTGCCAGCAGCTTGGCCGGGTCTAACTATGGCTACACCTTC.

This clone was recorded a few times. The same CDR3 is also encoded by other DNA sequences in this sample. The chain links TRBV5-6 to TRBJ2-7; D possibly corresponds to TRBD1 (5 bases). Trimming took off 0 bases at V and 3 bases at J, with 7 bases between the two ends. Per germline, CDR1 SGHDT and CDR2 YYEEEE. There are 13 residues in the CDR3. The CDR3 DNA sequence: TGTGCCAGCAGCTTGGGACAGAGCTACGAGCAGTACTTC. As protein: CASSLGQSYEQYF. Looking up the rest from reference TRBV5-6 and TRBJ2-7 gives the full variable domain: DAGVTQSPTHLIKTRGQQVTLRCSPKSGHDTVSWYQQALGQGPQFIFQYYEEEERQRGNFPDRFSGHQFPNYSSELNVNALLLGDSALYLCASSLGQSYEQYFGPGTRLTVT.

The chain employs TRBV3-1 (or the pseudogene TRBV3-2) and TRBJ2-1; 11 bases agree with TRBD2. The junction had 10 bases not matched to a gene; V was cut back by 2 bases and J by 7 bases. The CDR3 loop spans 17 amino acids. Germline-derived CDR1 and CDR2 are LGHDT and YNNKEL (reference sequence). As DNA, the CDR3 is TGTGCCAGCAGCCAAACTTTTAGCGGGAGGGGGTCAAATGAGCAGTTCTTC. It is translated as CASSQTFSGRGSNEQFF.

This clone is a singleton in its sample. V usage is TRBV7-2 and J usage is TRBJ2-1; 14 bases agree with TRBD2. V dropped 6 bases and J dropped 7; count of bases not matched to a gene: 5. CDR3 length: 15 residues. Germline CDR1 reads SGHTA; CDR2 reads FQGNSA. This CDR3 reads CASRLTSGGANEQFF. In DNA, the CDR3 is TGTGCCAGCAGACTGACTAGCGGGGGGGCGAATGAGCAGTTCTTC.

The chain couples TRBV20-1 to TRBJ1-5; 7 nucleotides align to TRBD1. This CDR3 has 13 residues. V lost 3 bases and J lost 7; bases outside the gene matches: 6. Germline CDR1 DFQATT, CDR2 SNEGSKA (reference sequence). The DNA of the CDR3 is TGCAGTGCTAGTCAGGGACAGAGGCAGCCCCAGCATTTT. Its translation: CSASQGQRQPQHF.

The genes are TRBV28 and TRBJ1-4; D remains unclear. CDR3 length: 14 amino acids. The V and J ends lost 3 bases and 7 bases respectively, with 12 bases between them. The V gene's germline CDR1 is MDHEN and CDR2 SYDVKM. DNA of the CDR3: TGTGCCAGCAGTTTGTGGGCAGGTGTTGAAAAACTGTTTTTT. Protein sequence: CASSLWAGVEKLFF.

CDR3 nucleotide sequence: TGTGCCACCAGTGATTTTTCGGACAACTACAATGAGCAGTTCTTC. Protein sequence: CATSDFSDNYNEQFF. This rearrangement joins TRBV24-1 to TRBJ2-1; a possible D gene is TRBD1 (5 bases). The CDR3 is made up of 15 amino acids. V dropped 1 base and J dropped 3 bases, with 9 bases sitting between them. Germline loops: CDR1 KGHDR, CDR2 SFDVKD.

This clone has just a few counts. CDR3 sequence reads: CASSPTEVNTEAFF. The DNA of the CDR3 is TGTGCCAGTAGCCCCACTGAGGTGAACACTGAAGCTTTCTTT. The rearrangement uses TRBV19 and TRBJ1-1; D gene unclear. The germline V gene encodes CDR1 LNHDA and CDR2 SQIVND (reference sequence). The germline V and J ends were trimmed by 6 bases and 0 bases, with 11 bases remaining between them. This CDR3 comprises 14 residues.

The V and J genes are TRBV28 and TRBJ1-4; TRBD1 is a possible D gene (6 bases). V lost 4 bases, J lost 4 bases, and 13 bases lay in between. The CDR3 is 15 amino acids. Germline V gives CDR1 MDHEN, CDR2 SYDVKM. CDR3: CASSSSDRINEKLFF. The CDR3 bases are TGTGCCAGCAGTTCGTCGGACAGAATTAATGAAAAACTGTTTTTT. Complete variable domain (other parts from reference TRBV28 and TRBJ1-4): DVKVTQSSRYLVKRTGEKVFLECVQDMDHENMFWYRQDPGLGLRLIYFSYDVKMKEKGDIPEGYSVSREKKERFSLILESASTNQTSMYLCASSSSDRINEKLFFGSGTQLSVL.

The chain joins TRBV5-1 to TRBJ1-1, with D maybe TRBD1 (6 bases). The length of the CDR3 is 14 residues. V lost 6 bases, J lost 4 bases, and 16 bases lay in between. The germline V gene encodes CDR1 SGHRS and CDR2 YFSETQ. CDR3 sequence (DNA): TGCGCCAGCAACGATGGGACATTGGGCACTGAAGCTTTCTTT. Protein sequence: CASNDGTLGTEAFF.

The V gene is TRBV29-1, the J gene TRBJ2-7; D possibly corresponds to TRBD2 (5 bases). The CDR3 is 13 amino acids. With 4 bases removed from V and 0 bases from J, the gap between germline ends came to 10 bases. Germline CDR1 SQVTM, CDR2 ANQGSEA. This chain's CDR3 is CSVAGRSSYEQYF. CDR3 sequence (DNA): TGCAGCGTTGCGGGGAGAAGCTCCTACGAGCAGTACTTC.

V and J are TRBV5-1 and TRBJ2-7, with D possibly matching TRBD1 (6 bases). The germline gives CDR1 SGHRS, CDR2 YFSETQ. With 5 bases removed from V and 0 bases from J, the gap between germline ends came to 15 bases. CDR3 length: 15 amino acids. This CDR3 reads CASSPGHVSSYEQYF. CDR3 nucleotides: TGCGCCAGCAGTCCGGGACACGTCAGCTCCTACGAGCAGTACTTC.

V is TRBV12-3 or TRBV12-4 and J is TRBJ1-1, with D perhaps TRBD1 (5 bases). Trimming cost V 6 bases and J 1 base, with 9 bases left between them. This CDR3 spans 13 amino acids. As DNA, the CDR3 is TGTGCCAGCAGGATCGACAGGAACACTGAAGCTTTCTTT. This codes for CASRIDRNTEAFF.

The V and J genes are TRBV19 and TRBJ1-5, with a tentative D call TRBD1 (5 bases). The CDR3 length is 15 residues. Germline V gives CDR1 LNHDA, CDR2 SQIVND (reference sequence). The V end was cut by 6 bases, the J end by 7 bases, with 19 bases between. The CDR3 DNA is TGTGCCAGTAGCCCCGGGGGGGGACGGGGGCAGCCCCAGCATTTT. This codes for CASSPGGGRGQPQHF.

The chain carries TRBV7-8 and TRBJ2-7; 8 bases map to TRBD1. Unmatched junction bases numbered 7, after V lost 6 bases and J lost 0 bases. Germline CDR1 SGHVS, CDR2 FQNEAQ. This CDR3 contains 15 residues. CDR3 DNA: TGTGCCAGCAGGGGTCCGGGACAGGCCTCCTACGAGCAGTACTTC. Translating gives CASRGPGQASYEQYF.

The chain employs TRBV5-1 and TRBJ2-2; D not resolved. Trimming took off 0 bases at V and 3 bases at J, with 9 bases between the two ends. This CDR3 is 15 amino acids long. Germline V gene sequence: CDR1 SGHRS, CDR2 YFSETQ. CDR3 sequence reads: CASSLARMDTGELFF. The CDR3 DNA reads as TGCGCCAGCAGCTTGGCCAGAATGGACACCGGGGAGCTGTTTTTT.

The CDR3 sequence: CASSSANTGYEQYF. The CDR3 DNA follows: TGCGCCAGCAGCTCGGCTAATACAGGCTACGAGCAGTACTTC. The chain recombines TRBV5-1 with TRBJ2-7; TRBD1 might be the D (5 bases). With 3 bases removed from V and 3 bases from J, the gap between germline ends came to 13 bases. The CDR3 runs to 14 residues. The germline gives CDR1 SGHRS, CDR2 YFSETQ.

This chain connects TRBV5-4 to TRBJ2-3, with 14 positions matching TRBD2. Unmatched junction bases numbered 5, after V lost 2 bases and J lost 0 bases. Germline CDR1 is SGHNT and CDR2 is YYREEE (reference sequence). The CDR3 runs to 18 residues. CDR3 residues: CASSFGTSGGLSTDTQYF. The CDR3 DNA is TGTGCCAGCAGCTTCGGGACTAGCGGGGGTCTTAGCACAGATACGCAGTATTTT.

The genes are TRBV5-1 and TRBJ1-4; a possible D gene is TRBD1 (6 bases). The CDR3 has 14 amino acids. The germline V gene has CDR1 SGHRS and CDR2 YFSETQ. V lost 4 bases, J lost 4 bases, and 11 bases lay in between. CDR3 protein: CASSVGQYNEKLFF. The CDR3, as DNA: TGCGCCAGCAGCGTCGGACAGTATAATGAAAAACTGTTTTTT. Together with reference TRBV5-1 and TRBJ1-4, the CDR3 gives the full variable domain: KAGVTQTPRYLIKTRGQQVTLSCSPISGHRSVSWYQQTPGQGLQFLFEYFSETQRNKGNFPGRFSGRQFSNSRSEMNVSTLELGDSALYLCASSVGQYNEKLFFGSGTQLSVL.

This CDR3 reads CASSLGELDTQYF. The DNA for the CDR3 is TGTGCCAGCAGCTTAGGAGAGCTAGATACGCAGTATTTT. The chain combines TRBV11-2 with TRBJ2-3; D is uncertain. V was trimmed by 1 base and J by 5 bases, leaving 7 bases between them. CDR1 is SGHAT, CDR2 FQNNGV, per germline. This CDR3 spans 13 amino acids.

The CDR3 sequence: CASSQAPDSNEKLFF. CDR3 nucleotides: TGTGCCAGCAGCCAAGCCCCGGACAGTAATGAAAAACTGTTTTTT. The rearrangement uses TRBV3-1 (or the pseudogene TRBV3-2) and TRBJ1-4, with a tentative D call TRBD1 (6 bases). The CDR3 consists of 15 residues. The V end was cut by 1 base, the J end by 4 bases, with 10 bases between. Germline V gene lookup returns CDR1 LGHDT and CDR2 YNNKEL (reference sequence).

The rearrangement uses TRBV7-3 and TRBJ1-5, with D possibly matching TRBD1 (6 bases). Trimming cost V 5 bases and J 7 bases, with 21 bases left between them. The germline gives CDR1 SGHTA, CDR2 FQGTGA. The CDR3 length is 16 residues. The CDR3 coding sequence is TGTGCCAGCAGCAATTCTCGGCGGGGGGCGCCACAGCCCCAGCATTTT. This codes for CASSNSRRGAPQPQHF.

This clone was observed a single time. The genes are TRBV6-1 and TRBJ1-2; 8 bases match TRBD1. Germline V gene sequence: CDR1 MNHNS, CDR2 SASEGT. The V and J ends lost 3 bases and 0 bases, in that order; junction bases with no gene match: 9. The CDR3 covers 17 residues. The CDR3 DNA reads TGTGCCAGCAGTGACGAGGTGGGCAGGGGGCCTAACTATGGCTACACCTTC. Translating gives CASSDEVGRGPNYGYTF.

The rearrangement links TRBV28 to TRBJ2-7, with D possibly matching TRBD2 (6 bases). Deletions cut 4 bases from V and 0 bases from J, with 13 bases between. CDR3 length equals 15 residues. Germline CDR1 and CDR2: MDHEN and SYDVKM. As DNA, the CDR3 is TGTGCCAGCAGTTCTAGCGCCACCTACTCCTACGAGCAGTACTTC. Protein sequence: CASSSSATYSYEQYF.

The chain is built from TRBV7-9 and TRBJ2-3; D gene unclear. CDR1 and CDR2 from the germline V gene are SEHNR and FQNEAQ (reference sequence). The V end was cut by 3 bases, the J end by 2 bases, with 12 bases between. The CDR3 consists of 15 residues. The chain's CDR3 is CASSLVTANTDTQYF. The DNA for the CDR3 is TGTGCCAGCAGCTTGGTAACAGCTAACACAGATACGCAGTATTTT.

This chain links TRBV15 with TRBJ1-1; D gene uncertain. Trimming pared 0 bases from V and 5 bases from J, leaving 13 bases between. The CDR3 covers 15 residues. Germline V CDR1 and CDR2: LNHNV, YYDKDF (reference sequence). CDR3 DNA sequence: TGTGCCACCAGCAGAGATCCAGGCAGGATAACTGAAGCTTTCTTT. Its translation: CATSRDPGRITEAFF.